These T cell receptor beta chains were read from a single sample in a study of regulatory T cells in long-lasting Graves disease. Via MiXCR, TCRdb re-called the multiplex PCR reads, giving one row per CDR3 protein. The sample contains about 530,000 distinct CDR3 sequences, around 16% of which appear only once. These same data were also listed under a study on T cells in Graves' hyperthyroidism and ophthalmopathy.

Sequenced here: peripheral blood mononuclear cells (PBMCs), sampled at new diagnosis, from a patient treated with antithyroid drugs. These TCRs come from a woman aged 35-65 years with Graves disease. CDR3s include the opening cysteine and the closing phenylalanine or tryptophan. A D gene is named only where the DNA matches it firmly. Where a row states a size, it is once, few, many or the class of an expanded clone; other rows omit it.

TRBV2	TRBJ2-3	many	-	TGTGCCAGCAGTTTTGGGTGGGGGCCAGATACGCAGTATTTT	CASSFGWGPDTQYF
TRBV3-1	TRBJ2-3	many	-	TGTGCCAGCAGCCAAGATTTGGCACAGGTAACAGATACGCAGTATTTT	CASSQDLAQVTDTQYF
TRBV12-3/TRBV12-4	TRBJ1-6	many	-	TGTGCCAGCAGTTTATATCAGGGTGGCTCCTATAATTCACCCCTCCACTTT	CASSLYQGGSYNSPLHF
TRBV7-9	TRBJ1-1	few	-	TGTGCCAGCAGCTCGACAGGTTGGAACACTGAAGCTTTCTTT	CASSSTGWNTEAFF
TRBV15	TRBJ1-1	-	-	TGTGCCACCAGCCTGCCCTTGGGGACTGAAGCTTTCTTT	CATSLPLGTEAFF
TRBV29-1	TRBJ2-4	many	-	TGCAGCGTGAGGGACGGGATAGCCAAAAACATTCAGTACTTC	CSVRDGIAKNIQYF
TRBV12-3/TRBV12-4	TRBJ1-1	many	-	TGTGCCAGCAGCAGGATTCAGGGGCGGAACACTGAAGCTTTCTTT	CASSRIQGRNTEAFF
TRBV18	TRBJ1-6	many	-	TGTGCCAGCTCACCACCGTATTTACCTAAGGGGAATTCACCCCTCCACTTT	CASSPPYLPKGNSPLHF
TRBV19	TRBJ1-2	-	-	TGTGCCAGTAGTATGGAGTCTACCACCGGGACACCAGGCTACACCTTC	CASSMESTTGTPGYTF
TRBV2	TRBJ2-3	many	-	TGTGCCAGCAGTGACGACAGAGGCATGGATACGCAGTATTTT	CASSDDRGMDTQYF
TRBV28	TRBJ1-3	-	-	TGTGCCAGCGACGGGGGAAACACCATATATTTT	CASDGGNTIYF
TRBV11-2	TRBJ1-2	many	-	TGTGCCAGCAGCTTGTTAGGGCCCCTCTATGGCTACACCTTC	CASSLLGPLYGYTF
TRBV7-2	TRBJ2-7	many	TRBD1	TGTGCCAGCAGCTTAGTTGCAACCGGGACAGGGGCCTACGAGCAGTACTTC	CASSLVATGTGAYEQYF
TRBV6-1	TRBJ1-1	many	-	TGTGCCAGCAGAGGTTTGGGTACTAACACTGAAGCTTTCTTT	CASRGLGTNTEAFF
TRBV5-1	TRBJ2-2	many	-	TGTGCCAGCAGCTTGGGTTCCGCGAACACCGGGGAGCTGTTTTTT	CASSLGSANTGELFF
TRBV7-2	TRBJ1-6	few	-	TGTGCCAGCAGCAGAGTCGGGACGGACAATTCACCCCTCCACTTT	CASSRVGTDNSPLHF
TRBV3-1	TRBJ1-1	many	-	TGTGCCAGCAGCCAAGGTGTCGAGAACACTGAAGCTTTCTTT	CASSQGVENTEAFF
TRBV7-3	TRBJ2-3	few	-	TGTGCCAGCAGCTTAAGGGGGGACACCACAGATACGCAGTATTTT	CASSLRGDTTDTQYF
TRBV3-1	TRBJ1-2	-	-	TGTGCCAGCAGCCAAGAACGCTTGGACGGACGCGGGGAAGGCTACACCTTC	CASSQERLDGRGEGYTF
TRBV20-1	TRBJ2-1	many	-	TGCAGTGCTAGTGGGTTGTCCTACAATGAGCAGTTCTTC	CSASGLSYNEQFF
TRBV5-1	TRBJ1-2	many	-	TGCGCCAGCAGCTTGGGAGGAGCTGGCTACACCTTC	CASSLGGAGYTF
TRBV12-3/TRBV12-4	TRBJ1-6	many	-	TGTGCCAGCAGTTTTGGGGGTTTTAATTCACCCCTCCACTTT	CASSFGGFNSPLHF
TRBV5-5	TRBJ2-7	-	-	TGTGCCAGCAGTATGGCTACCTACGAGCAGTACTTC	CASSMATYEQYF
TRBV18	TRBJ2-1	many	TRBD2	TGTGCCAGCTCACCACTTGCGGCTAGCGGGGGAGGTGAGCAGTTCTTC	CASSPLAASGGGEQFF
TRBV2	TRBJ2-5	many	TRBD2	TGTGCCAGCAGACCCTCTTGGGGGACTAGTCAGACCCAGTACTTC	CASRPSWGTSQTQYF
TRBV10-3	TRBJ2-1	few	-	TGTGCCATCAGTGAGACGGGATACAATGAGCAGTTCTTC	CAISETGYNEQFF
TRBV7-8	TRBJ1-1	many	-	TGTGCCAGCAGCACCCCCGGGACGGTGAACACTGAAGCTTTCTTT	CASSTPGTVNTEAFF
TRBV5-5	TRBJ2-2	few	-	TGTGCCAGCAGCTTGGCTGCACTCACTGGGGCCGGGGAGCTGTTTTTT	CASSLAALTGAGELFF
TRBV4-2	TRBJ2-3	few	-	TGTGCCAGCAGCCAAGAAAAAGTGGGTGCAGATACGCAGTATTTT	CASSQEKVGADTQYF
TRBV7-9	TRBJ1-1	once	-	TGTGCCAGCAGCCCCACGGAGACTGAAGCTTTCTTT	CASSPTETEAFF
TRBV6-1	TRBJ1-1	-	-	TGTGCCAGCAGCGGACAGACGCTGTGGTCTACTGAAGCTTTCTTT	CASSGQTLWSTEAFF
TRBV2	TRBJ1-5	many	-	TGTGCCAGCTCCGGCGGAATCGATCAGCCCCAGCATTTT	CASSGGIDQPQHF
TRBV9	TRBJ2-7	-	-	TGTGCCAGCAGCGTAGGAGGGCTTGCGGTAGGCGAGCAGTACTTC	CASSVGGLAVGEQYF
TRBV6-1	TRBJ2-3	many	-	TGTGCCAGCAGCTCGCCGCTCAGAAGTAGCACAGATACGCAGTATTTT	CASSSPLRSSTDTQYF
TRBV7-9	TRBJ2-3	few	TRBD2	TGTGCCAGCAGCCCCCCCTGGACTAGCGGGGGGGCAGCAGATACGCAGTATTTT	CASSPPWTSGGAADTQYF
TRBV4-1	TRBJ1-3	-	-	TGCGCCAGCAGCCAAGAGGAGGGTTTGGGCACCATATATTTT	CASSQEEGLGTIYF
TRBV29-1	TRBJ1-1	few	-	TGCAGCGTTGAAGAGGGGAGCACTGAAGCTTTCTTT	CSVEEGSTEAFF
TRBV9	TRBJ2-1	-	TRBD1	TGTGCCAGCAGCTCCGGACAGGGGCTAAGCAATGAGCAGTTCTTC	CASSSGQGLSNEQFF
TRBV11-2	TRBJ1-1	many	-	TGTGCCAGCAGCCCTTTAAGCGCTGAAGCTTTCTTT	CASSPLSAEAFF
TRBV12-3/TRBV12-4	TRBJ2-1	-	-	TGTGCCAGCAGGAGATTCGCCCGGGGGCCATCGCAGTTCTTC	CASRRFARGPSQFF
TRBV6-1	TRBJ2-3	many	TRBD2	TGTGCCAGCAGGAGGCGGGGGGCAGTTGCGGATACGCAGTATTTT	CASRRRGAVADTQYF
TRBV12-3/TRBV12-4	TRBJ1-2	many	-	TGTGCCAGCAGTCCAGATTTGAGTGGCTACACCTTC	CASSPDLSGYTF